The source of this T cell receptor beta chain is a study of T cell responses to AZD1222 COVID-19 vaccine. A word on this clone: Its antigen is currently unknown.

Germline V gene lookup returns CDR1 WSHSY and CDR2 SAAADI. CDR3 length: 12 residues. Trimming at V came to 5 bases and at J to 9 bases, leaving 4 bases not matched to a gene. Study-level points and caveats: With two AZD1222 doses given, Spike-specific TCR breadth and depth both rose. White British ancestry dominated among donors, who included more females, and clonal diversity was possibly underestimated.

The method was immunoSEQ multiplex PCR; TCRdb's version includes in-frame clones alone and lacks a portion of them. This sample has 140,000 or so clones, with roughly 89% found just once. The receptor comes from an adult who received the AZD1222 COVID-19 vaccine. Material: peripheral blood, obtained 28 days after the second AZD1222 dose. V gene TRBV10-2 combines with J gene TRBJ2-4, with 7 bases matching TRBD2. The CDR3 region is CASSRRGSIQYF. The CDR3 DNA reads TGCGCCAGCAGTAGACGCGGGAGCATTCAGTACTTC.